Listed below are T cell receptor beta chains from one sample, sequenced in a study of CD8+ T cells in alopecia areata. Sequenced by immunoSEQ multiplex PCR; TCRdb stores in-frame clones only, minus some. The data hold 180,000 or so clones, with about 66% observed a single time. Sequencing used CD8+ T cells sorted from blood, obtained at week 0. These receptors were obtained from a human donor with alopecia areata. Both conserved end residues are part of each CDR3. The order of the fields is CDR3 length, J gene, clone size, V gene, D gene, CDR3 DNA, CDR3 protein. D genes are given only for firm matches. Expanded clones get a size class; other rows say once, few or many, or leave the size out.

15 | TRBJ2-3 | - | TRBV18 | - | TGTGCCAGCTCACCTCCCGGGTTCAGCACAGATACGCAGTATTTT | CASSPPGFSTDTQYF
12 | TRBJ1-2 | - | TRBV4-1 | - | TGCGCCAGCAGCCACCAGGCGAGGGGCTACACCTTC | CASSHQARGYTF
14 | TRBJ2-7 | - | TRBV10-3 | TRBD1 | TGTGCCATCAGACACAGGGACAGGGCCTACGAGCAGTACTTC | CAIRHRDRAYEQYF
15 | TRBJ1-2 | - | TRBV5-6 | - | TGTGCCAGCAGCCGTCAACCCCGGTTTAACTATGGCTACACCTTC | CASSRQPRFNYGYTF
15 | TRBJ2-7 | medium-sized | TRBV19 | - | TGTGCCAGTAGTATCGTTGAGAGGGGCTCCTACGAGCAGTACTTC | CASSIVERGSYEQYF
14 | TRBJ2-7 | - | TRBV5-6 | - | TGTGCCAGCAGCCTCGGGACAAATAACTACGAGCAGTACTTC | CASSLGTNNYEQYF
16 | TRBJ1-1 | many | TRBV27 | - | TGTGCCAGCAGTTTATCGCCGGGGGCGGTTGGCACTGAAGCTTTCTTT | CASSLSPGAVGTEAFF
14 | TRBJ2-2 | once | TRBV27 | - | TGTGCCAGCAGCGATAGGGGGTTAGTTGGGGAGCTGTTTTTT | CASSDRGLVGELFF
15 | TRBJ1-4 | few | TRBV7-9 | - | TGTGCCAGCAGCATCCAGACAGGCGCAAATGAAAAACTGTTTTTT | CASSIQTGANEKLFF
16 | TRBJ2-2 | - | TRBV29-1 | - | TGCAGCGTCCATGCGGAGGGGGGCCGGGGCACCGGGGAGCTGTTTTTT | CSVHAEGGRGTGELFF
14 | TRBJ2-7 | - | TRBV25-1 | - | TGTGCCAGCCCTACCGGGACGTGGGCCCTCGAGCAGTACTTC | CASPTGTWALEQYF
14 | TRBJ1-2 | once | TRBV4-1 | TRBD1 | TGCGCCAGCAGGGCTGACAGGGCCCCCTATGGCTACACCTTC | CASRADRAPYGYTF